This entry lists 9 T cell receptor beta chains sequenced from one sample in a study of pediatric ulcerative colitis. Only in-frame clones appear in the TCRdb table, and some are missing; sequencing was by immunoSEQ multiplex PCR. Among about 60,000 clones listed, around 87% were seen once. Sequencing was done on a sample of blood. These receptors originate from a boy under 18 who was a control in a study of pediatric ulcerative colitis.

The chain joins TRBV7-8 to TRBJ2-2, with D possibly matching TRBD2 (6 bases). This CDR3 comprises 15 residues. Germline CDR1 reads SGHVS; CDR2 reads FQNEAQ. Trimming stripped 2 bases from V and 2 bases from J, with 9 bases between. CDR3 in amino acids: CASSLSGVNTGELFF. Here the CDR3 DNA reads TGTGCCAGCAGCTTATCGGGGGTAAACACCGGGGAGCTGTTTTTT.

The V call is TRBV5-4, the J call TRBJ1-2; tentative D call: TRBD1 (5 bases). Germline CDR1 and CDR2: SGHNT and YYREEE (reference sequence). This CDR3 has 14 amino acids. The ends were cut back, 0 bases at V and 7 bases at J, with 13 bases in the middle. The CDR3 DNA reads TGTGCCAGCAGCTTGGATGGGGGATCGGGTGGCTACACCTTC. Protein: CASSLDGGSGGYTF.

The rearrangement links TRBV10-3 to TRBJ1-3; D is unresolved. The CDR3 is made up of 15 amino acids. Germline loops: CDR1 ENHRY, CDR2 SYGVKD. Trimming took off 3 bases at V and 0 bases at J, with 9 bases between the two ends. CDR3: CAISDVRNSGNTIYF. CDR3 sequence (DNA): TGTGCCATCAGTGACGTCAGGAACTCTGGAAACACCATATATTTT.

This rearrangement joins TRBV29-1 to TRBJ1-1; TRBD1 matches at 8 bases. The V segment lost 2 bases and the J segment 5 bases; nucleotides outside the gene matches: 7. The CDR3 spans 14 residues. Germline V gives CDR1 SQVTM, CDR2 ANQGSEA. CDR3 amino acids: CSVELHQGATEAFF. CDR3 DNA: TGCAGCGTTGAACTACATCAGGGGGCGACTGAAGCTTTCTTT.

V and J are TRBV9 and TRBJ2-3, with 12 bases that match TRBD2. V was clipped by 5 bases and J by 10 bases; unmatched bases: 11. Germline assignment: CDR1 SGDLS and CDR2 YYNGEE. There are 15 residues in the CDR3. CDR3 amino acids: CASRALAGGPGPQYF. In DNA, the CDR3 is TGTGCCAGCAGAGCACTAGCGGGGGGCCCCGGGCCGCAGTATTTT.

The rearrangement uses TRBV4-1 and TRBJ2-3; TRBD2 matches at 8 bases. The CDR3 has 17 residues. From germline, CDR1 is MGHRA and CDR2 YSYEKL. After removal of 0 bases from V and 3 bases from J, the junction contained 8 bases not matched to a gene. As DNA, the CDR3 is TGCGCCAGCAGCCAAGATTTGAGCGGGAGAGTGACAGATACGCAGTATTTT. Amino acids: CASSQDLSGRVTDTQYF.

In this sample, this clone turned up once. The chain links TRBV7-9 to TRBJ2-7; TRBD1 or TRBD2 may be the D gene (5 bases each). The germline gives CDR1 SEHNR, CDR2 FQNEAQ (reference sequence). Trimming took off 1 base at V and 3 bases at J, with 16 bases between the two ends. CDR3 length: 16 residues. DNA for the CDR3: TGTGCCAGCAGCTTAGGGCCCTCCGGGACGGACTACGAGCAGTACTTC. Its translation: CASSLGPSGTDYEQYF. Variable domain in full (rest from reference TRBV7-9 and TRBJ2-7): DTGVSQNPRHKITKRGQNVTFRCDPISEHNRLYWYRQTLGQGPEFLTYFQNEAQLEKSRLLSDRFSAERPKGSFSTLEIQRTEQGDSAMYLCASSLGPSGTDYEQYFGPGTRLTVT.

The chain links TRBV27 to TRBJ1-3; a possible D gene is TRBD1 (5 bases). Per the germline V gene, CDR1 is MNHEY and CDR2 is SMNVEV (reference sequence). The CDR3 runs to 15 residues. Trimming shortened V by 0 bases and J by 4 bases, and 10 bases separated the two germline ends. CDR3 residues: CASSLSPGGGNTIYF. The CDR3 coding sequence is TGTGCCAGCAGTTTATCGCCCGGGGGGGGAAACACCATATATTTT.

The rearrangement links TRBV5-1 to TRBJ2-3, with D possibly TRBD1 on 5 matching bases. The length of the CDR3 is 14 residues. Trimming removed 4 bases from V and 2 bases from J, with 11 bases in between. CDR1 SGHRS and CDR2 YFSETQ come from the germline V gene. The CDR3 here is CASSPDRTTDTQYF. The DNA of the CDR3 is TGCGCCAGCAGCCCCGACAGAACCACAGATACGCAGTATTTT.